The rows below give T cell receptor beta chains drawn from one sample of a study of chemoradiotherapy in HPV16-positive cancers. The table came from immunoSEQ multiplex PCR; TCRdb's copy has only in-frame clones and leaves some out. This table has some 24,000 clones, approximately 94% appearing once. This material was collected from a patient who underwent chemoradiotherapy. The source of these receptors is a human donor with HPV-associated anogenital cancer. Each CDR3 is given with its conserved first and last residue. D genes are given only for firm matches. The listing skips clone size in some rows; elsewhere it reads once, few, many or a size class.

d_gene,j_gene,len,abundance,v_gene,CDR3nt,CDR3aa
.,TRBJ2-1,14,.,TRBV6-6,TGTGCCAGCAGTACGGGCCACTCGGGGAATGAGCAGTTCTTC,CASSTGHSGNEQFF
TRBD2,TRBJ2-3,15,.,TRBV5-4,TGTGCCAGCACCTACCAGACTAGCGGGGAGGATACGCAGTATTTT,CASTYQTSGEDTQYF
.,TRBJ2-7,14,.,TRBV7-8,TGTGCCAGCAGCTTAGAGGGACCGCTCTACGAGCAGTACTTC,CASSLEGPLYEQYF
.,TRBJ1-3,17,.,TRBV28,TGTGCCAGCAGTTACCGGGGGGGGACTTTTCCTGGAAACACCATATATTTT,CASSYRGGTFPGNTIYF
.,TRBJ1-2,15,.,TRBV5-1,TGCGCCAGCAGCCCGACGACAGGTACCACCTATGGCTACACCTTC,CASSPTTGTTYGYTF
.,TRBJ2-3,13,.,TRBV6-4,TGTGCCAGCAGCGGGGACCGTAGTAGCCCGCAGTATTTT,CASSGDRSSPQYF
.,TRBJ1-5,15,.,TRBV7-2,TGTGCCAGCAGCTTAGACGGGACCAATAAACAGCCCCAGCATTTT,CASSLDGTNKQPQHF
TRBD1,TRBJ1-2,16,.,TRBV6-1,TGTGCCAGCAGTGAAGTAGGACAGGGAGGGAACTATGGCTACACCTTC,CASSEVGQGGNYGYTF
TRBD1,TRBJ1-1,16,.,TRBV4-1,TGCGCCAGCAGCCAAGGACCTGACAGGCCAGGGGGGGGAGCTTTCTTT,CASSQGPDRPGGGAFF
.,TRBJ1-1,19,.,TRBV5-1,TGCGCCAGCAGCTTGGCGGCCCGGAGGGGCCATCTAGGGCCAAGTGAAGCTTTCTTT,CASSLAARRGHLGPSEAFF
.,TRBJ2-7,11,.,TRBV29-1,TGCAGCGTGGGACGCGGGATTGAGCAGTACTTC,CSVGRGIEQYF
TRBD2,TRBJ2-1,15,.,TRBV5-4,TGTGCCAGCAGGCGGGGGGGACCTTCCCCCCTTGAGCAGTTCTTC,CASRRGGPSPLEQFF
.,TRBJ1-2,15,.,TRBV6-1,TGTGCCAGCAGTGCCTACGCGGGCCTCGGGTATGGCTACACCTTC,CASSAYAGLGYGYTF
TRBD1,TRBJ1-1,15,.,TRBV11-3,TGTGCCAGCAGCTTAGATAGTGCAGGGGGCATGAAAGCTTTCTTT,CASSLDSAGGMKAFF
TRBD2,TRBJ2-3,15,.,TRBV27,TGTGCCAGCAGTAATCGAGCGGGAGGCGGTGATACGCAGTATTTT,CASSNRAGGGDTQYF
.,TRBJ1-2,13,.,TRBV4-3,TGCGCCAGCAGCCCCAAGAGCGGTAGTGGCTACACCTTC,CASSPKSGSGYTF
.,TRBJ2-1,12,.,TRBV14,TGTGCCAGCAGCCTACATGGTGGTGAGCAGTTCTTC,CASSLHGGEQFF
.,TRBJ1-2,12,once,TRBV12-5,TGTGCTAGTGGTTTGGTAGGGCATCCTCCCACCTTC,CASGLVGHPPTF
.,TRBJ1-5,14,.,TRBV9,TGTGCCAGCAGCGGCACAGCTAACAATCAGCCCCAGCATTTT,CASSGTANNQPQHF
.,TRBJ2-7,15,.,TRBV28,TGTGCCAGCAGTTTAAGGTCGGGAGTGCCCTACGAGCAGTACTTC,CASSLRSGVPYEQYF
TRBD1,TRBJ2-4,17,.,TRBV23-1,TGCGCCAGCAGTCAATTCTCAGGGGGTTTAGCCAAAAACATTCAGTACTTC,CASSQFSGGLAKNIQYF